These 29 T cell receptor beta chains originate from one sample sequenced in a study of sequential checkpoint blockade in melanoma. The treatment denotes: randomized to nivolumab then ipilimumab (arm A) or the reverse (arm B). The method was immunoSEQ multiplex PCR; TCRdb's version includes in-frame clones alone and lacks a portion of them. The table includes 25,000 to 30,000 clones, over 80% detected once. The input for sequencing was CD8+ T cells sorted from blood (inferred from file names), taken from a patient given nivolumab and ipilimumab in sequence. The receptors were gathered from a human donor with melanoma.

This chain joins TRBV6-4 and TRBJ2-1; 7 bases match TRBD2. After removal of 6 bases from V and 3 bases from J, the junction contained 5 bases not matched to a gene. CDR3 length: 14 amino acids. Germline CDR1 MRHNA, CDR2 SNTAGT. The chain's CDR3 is CASSPSGDYNEQFF. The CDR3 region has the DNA TGTGCCAGCAGCCCCAGCGGGGACTACAATGAGCAGTTCTTC.

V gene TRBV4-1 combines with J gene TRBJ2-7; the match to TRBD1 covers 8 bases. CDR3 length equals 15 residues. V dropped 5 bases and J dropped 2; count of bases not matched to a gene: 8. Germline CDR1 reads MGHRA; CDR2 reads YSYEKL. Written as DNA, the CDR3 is TGCGCCAGCAGCTACTCCGGGACAGGAGCCTACGAGCAGTACTTC. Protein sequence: CASSYSGTGAYEQYF.

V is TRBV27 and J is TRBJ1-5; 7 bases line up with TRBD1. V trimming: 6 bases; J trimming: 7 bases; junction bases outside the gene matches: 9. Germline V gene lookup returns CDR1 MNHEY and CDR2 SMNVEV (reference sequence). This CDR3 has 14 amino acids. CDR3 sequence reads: CASSIDRVGQPQHF. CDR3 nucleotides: TGTGCCAGCAGCATCGACAGGGTTGGGCAGCCCCAGCATTTT.

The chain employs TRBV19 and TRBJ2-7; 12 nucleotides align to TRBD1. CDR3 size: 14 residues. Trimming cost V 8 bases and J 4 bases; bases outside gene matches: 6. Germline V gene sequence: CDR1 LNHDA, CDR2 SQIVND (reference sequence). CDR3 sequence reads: CASQSGQGAYEQYF. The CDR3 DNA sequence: TGTGCCAGTCAGTCGGGACAGGGGGCGTACGAGCAGTACTTC.

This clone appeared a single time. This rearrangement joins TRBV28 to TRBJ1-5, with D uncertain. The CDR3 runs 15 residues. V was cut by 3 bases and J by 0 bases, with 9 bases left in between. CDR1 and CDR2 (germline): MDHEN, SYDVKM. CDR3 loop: CASSLVGDSNQPQHF. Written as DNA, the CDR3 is TGTGCCAGCAGTTTGGTCGGAGATAGCAATCAGCCCCAGCATTTT.

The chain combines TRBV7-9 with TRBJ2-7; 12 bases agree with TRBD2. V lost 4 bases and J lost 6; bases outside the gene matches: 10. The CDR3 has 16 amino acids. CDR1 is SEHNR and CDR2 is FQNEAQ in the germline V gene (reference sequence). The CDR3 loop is CASSSRLAGEPGEQYF. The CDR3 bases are TGTGCCAGCAGCTCGAGACTAGCGGGAGAGCCTGGCGAGCAGTACTTC.

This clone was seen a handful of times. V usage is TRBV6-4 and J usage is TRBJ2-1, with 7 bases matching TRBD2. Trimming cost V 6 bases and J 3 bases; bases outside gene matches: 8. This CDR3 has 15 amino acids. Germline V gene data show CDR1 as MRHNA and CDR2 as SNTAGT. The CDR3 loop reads CASSLGGILYNEQFF. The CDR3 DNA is TGTGCCAGCAGCCTCGGGGGGATCCTCTACAATGAGCAGTTCTTC.

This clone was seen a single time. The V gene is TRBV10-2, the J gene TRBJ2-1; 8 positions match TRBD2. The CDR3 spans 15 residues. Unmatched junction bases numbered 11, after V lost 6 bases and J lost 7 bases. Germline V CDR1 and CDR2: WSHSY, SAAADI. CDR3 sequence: CASSPQASGFNEQFF. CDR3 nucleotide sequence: TGCGCCAGCAGCCCCCAGGCTAGCGGGTTTAATGAGCAGTTCTTC.

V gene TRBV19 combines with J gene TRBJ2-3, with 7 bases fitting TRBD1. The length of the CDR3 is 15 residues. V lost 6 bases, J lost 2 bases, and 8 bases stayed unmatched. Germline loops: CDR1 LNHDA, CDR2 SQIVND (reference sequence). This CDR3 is CASRPWDSNTDTQYF. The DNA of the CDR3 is TGTGCCAGTAGACCATGGGACAGTAACACAGATACGCAGTATTTT.

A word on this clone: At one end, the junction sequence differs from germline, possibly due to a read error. As DNA, the CDR3 is TGTGCCAGCAGCGAAGTCCCCGCTGTACAGGGGTACGAGCAGTACTTC. Encoded protein: CASSEVPAVQGYEQYF. This chain joins TRBV6-1 and TRBJ2-7; TRBD1 matches 7 bases. CDR1 is MNHNS and CDR2 is SASEGT in the germline V gene. The CDR3 is 16 residues long.

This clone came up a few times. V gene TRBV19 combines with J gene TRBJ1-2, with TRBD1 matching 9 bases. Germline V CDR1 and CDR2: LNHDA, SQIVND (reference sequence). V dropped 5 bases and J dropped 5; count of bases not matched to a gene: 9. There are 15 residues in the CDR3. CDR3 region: CASSPGTGSGYGYTF. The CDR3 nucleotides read TGTGCCAGTAGTCCCGGGACAGGGTCTGGGTATGGCTACACCTTC.

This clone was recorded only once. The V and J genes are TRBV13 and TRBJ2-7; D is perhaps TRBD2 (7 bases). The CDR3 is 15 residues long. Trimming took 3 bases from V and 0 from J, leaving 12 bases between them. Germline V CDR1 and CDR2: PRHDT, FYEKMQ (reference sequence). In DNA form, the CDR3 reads TGTGCCAGCAGCTTGGCGGGGGCCGGCTCCTACGAGCAGTACTTC. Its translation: CASSLAGAGSYEQYF.

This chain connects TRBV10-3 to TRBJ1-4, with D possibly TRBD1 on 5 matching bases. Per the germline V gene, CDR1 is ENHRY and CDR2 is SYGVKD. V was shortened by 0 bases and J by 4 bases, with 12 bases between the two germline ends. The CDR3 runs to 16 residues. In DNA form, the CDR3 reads TGTGCCATCAGTGAGTCCGCCGGACAACTTAATGAAAAACTGTTTTTT. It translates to CAISESAGQLNEKLFF.

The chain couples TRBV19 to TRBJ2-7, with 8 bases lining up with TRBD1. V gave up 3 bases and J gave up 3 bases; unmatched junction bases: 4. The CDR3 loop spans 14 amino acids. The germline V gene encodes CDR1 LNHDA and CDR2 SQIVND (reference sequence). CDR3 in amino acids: CASSIRDRFYEQYF. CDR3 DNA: TGTGCCAGTAGTATCCGGGACAGGTTCTACGAGCAGTACTTC.

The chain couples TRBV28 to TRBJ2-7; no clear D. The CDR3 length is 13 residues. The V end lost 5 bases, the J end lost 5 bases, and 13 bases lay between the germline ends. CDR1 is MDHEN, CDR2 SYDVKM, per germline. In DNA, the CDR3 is TGTGCCAGCAGTCCTCAGCGAAGGAACGAGCAGTACTTC. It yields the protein CASSPQRRNEQYF.

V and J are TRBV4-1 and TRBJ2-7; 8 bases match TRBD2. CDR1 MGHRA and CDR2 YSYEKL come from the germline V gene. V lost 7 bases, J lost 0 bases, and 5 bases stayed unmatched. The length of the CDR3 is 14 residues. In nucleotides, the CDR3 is TGCGCCAGCACTACCGGGGGGGACTCCTACGAGCAGTACTTC. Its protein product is CASTTGGDSYEQYF.

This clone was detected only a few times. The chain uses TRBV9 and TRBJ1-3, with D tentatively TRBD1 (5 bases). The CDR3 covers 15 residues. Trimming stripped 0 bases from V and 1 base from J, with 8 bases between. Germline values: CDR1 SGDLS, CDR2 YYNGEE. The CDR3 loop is CASSVGSGSGNTIYF. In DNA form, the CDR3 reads TGTGCCAGCAGCGTAGGTTCAGGGTCTGGAAACACCATATATTTT.

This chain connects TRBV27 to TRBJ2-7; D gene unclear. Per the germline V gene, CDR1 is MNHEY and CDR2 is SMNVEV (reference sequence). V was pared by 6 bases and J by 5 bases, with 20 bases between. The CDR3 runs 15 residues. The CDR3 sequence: CASSLARVRPDEQYF. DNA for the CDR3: TGTGCCAGCAGCTTAGCACGCGTCCGTCCCGACGAGCAGTACTTC.

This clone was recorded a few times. CDR3 DNA sequence: TGCGCCAGCAGCCAACCTAGCGGGGGCGGAAAAGAGACCCAGTACTTC. It translates to CASSQPSGGGKETQYF. The gene calls are TRBV4-1 and TRBJ2-5, with TRBD2 matching over 10 bases. This CDR3 comprises 16 residues. J was trimmed by 3 bases and V by 2 bases; bases with no gene match: 6. Germline V CDR1 and CDR2: MGHRA, YSYEKL.

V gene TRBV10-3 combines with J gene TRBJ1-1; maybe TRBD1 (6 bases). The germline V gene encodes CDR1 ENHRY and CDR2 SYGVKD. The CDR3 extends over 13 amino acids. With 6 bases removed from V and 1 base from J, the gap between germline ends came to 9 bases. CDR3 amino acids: CAIRETGNTEAFF. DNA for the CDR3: TGTGCCATCAGAGAGACAGGGAACACTGAAGCTTTCTTT.

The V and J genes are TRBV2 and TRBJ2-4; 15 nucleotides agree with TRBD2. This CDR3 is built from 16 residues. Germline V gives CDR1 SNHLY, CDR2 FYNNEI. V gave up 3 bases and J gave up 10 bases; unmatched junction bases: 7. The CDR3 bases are TGTGCCAGCAGTGAGGGCCCGGGACTAGCGGGAGGAATTCAGTACTTC. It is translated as CASSEGPGLAGGIQYF.

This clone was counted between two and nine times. This CDR3 reads CASSWPQGWDEKLFF. CDR3 sequence (DNA): TGTGCCAGCAGCTGGCCCCAGGGGTGGGATGAAAAACTGTTTTTT. The chain carries TRBV7-9 and TRBJ1-4, with D possibly TRBD1 on 6 matching bases. Germline CDR1 and CDR2: SEHNR and FQNEAQ (reference sequence). Trimming shortened V by 4 bases and J by 6 bases, and 15 bases separated the two germline ends. The CDR3 loop spans 15 amino acids.

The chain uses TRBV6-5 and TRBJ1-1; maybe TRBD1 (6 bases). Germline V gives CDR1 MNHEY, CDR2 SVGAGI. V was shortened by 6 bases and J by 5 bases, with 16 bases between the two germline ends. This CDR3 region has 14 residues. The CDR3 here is CASSHREGMTEAFF. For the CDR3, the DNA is TGTGCCAGCAGCCACAGGGAGGGAATGACTGAAGCTTTCTTT.

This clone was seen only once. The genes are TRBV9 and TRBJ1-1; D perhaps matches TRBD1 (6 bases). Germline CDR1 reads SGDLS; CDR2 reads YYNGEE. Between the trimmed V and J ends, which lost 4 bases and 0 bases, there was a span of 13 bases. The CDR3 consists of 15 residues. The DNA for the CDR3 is TGTGCCAGCAGCCGGGGCGGGGGGCTGAACACTGAAGCTTTCTTT. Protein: CASSRGGGLNTEAFF.

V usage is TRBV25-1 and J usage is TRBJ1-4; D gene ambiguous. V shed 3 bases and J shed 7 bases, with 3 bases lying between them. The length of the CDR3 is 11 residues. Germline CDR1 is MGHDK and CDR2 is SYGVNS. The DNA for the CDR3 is TGTGCCAGCAGTGACGGTGAAAAACTGTTTTTT. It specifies CASSDGEKLFF.

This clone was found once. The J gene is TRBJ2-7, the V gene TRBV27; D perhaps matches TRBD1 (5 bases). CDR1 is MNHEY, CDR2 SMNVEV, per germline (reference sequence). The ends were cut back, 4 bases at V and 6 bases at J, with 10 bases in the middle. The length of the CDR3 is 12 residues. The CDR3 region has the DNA TGTGCCAGCAGTTCTACAGGCCTCGAGCAGTACTTC. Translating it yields CASSSTGLEQYF.

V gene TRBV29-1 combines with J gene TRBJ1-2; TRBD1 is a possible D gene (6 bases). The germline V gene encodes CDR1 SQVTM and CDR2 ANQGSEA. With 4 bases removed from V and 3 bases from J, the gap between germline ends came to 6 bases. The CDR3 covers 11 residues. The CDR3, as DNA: TGCAGCGTTGCAGGGGACTATGGCTACACCTTC. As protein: CSVAGDYGYTF.

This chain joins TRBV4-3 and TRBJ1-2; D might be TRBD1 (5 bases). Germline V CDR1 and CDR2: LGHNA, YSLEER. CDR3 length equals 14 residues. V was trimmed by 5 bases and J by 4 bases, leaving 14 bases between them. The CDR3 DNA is TGCGCCAGCAGCTTGACCGGACAAGCCTATGGCTACACCTTC. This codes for CASSLTGQAYGYTF.

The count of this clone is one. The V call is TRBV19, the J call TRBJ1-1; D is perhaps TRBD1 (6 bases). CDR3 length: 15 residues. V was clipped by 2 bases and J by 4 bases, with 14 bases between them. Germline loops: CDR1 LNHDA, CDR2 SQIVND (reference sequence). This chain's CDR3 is CASSIFSAGATEAFF. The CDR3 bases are TGTGCCAGTAGTATATTCTCGGCAGGGGCCACTGAAGCTTTCTTT. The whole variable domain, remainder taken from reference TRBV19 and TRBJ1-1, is DGGITQSPKYLFRKEGQNVTLSCEQNLNHDAMYWYRQDPGQGLRLIYYSQIVNDFQKGDIAEGYSVSREKKESFPLTVTSAQKNPTAFYLCASSIFSAGATEAFFGQGTRLTVV.